These 19 T cell receptor beta chains share one sample of origin, sequenced in a study of T cell responses to AZD1222 COVID-19 vaccine. Assay: immunoSEQ multiplex PCR; the TCRdb copy retains only in-frame clones and omits some. The table has more than 150,000 clones, 94% seen once. Material: peripheral blood, obtained 28 days after the second AZD1222 dose. Every receptor here comes from an adult who received the AZD1222 COVID-19 vaccine.

The chain uses TRBV19 and TRBJ1-5; no clear D gene. The V and J ends lost 7 bases and 1 base respectively, with 11 bases between them. The CDR3 runs to 14 residues. Germline assignment: CDR1 LNHDA and CDR2 SQIVND (reference sequence). In DNA, the CDR3 is TGTGCCAGTACGACGCTAGAAAGCAATCAGCCCCAGCATTTT. Translating it yields CASTTLESNQPQHF.

This clone was detected only once. The chain is built from TRBV5-6 and TRBJ1-1, with 9 bases aligning to TRBD1. The ends lost 4 bases at V and 1 base at J; junction bases unmatched: 5. Germline CDR1 is SGHDT and CDR2 is YYEEEE. The CDR3 covers 15 residues. The CDR3 spells CASSHRGRGNTEAFF. For the CDR3, the DNA is TGTGCCAGCAGCCACAGGGGGCGAGGGAACACTGAAGCTTTCTTT.

The rearrangement joins TRBV29-1 to TRBJ2-7, with TRBD1 matching over 11 bases. Losses at the gene ends were 6 bases for V and 6 bases for J; bases not matched to a gene: 1. The CDR3 runs 11 residues. Germline V CDR1 and CDR2: SQVTM, ANQGSEA. The CDR3 DNA reads TGCAGCGTGGGGACAGGGGGCGAGCAGTACTTC. Protein: CSVGTGGEQYF.

The CDR3, as DNA: TGTGCCAGCTCGACAGGGCTGGCTGGAACAGATACGCAGTATTTT. Its protein is CASSTGLAGTDTQYF. The chain is built from TRBV18 and TRBJ2-3; 7 positions match TRBD1. This CDR3 spans 15 amino acids. V trimming: 6 bases; J trimming: 3 bases; junction bases outside the gene matches: 9. Germline V gene data show CDR1 as KGHSH and CDR2 as LQKENI.

J is TRBJ1-4 and V is TRBV6-5; tentatively, D is TRBD1 (5 bases). The CDR3 length is 14 residues. The ends were cut back, 0 bases at V and 4 bases at J, with 6 bases in the middle. Germline assignment: CDR1 MNHEY and CDR2 SVGAGI. This CDR3 is CASSYSRGNEKLFF. For the CDR3, the DNA is TGTGCCAGCAGTTACTCGAGGGGTAATGAAAAACTGTTTTTT.

The J gene is TRBJ2-1, the V gene TRBV14; 9 bases line up with TRBD2. This CDR3 region has 15 residues. In germline, CDR1 is SGHDN, CDR2 FVKESK. The V gene end was trimmed by 4 bases and the J gene end by 2 bases; junction bases not matched to a gene: 3. The DNA of the CDR3 is TGTGCCAGCAGCCCCCGACTAGCGGCCTACAATGAGCAGTTCTTC. It encodes CASSPRLAAYNEQFF.

This chain links TRBV30 with TRBJ1-2; D is perhaps TRBD1 (5 bases). CDR3 length: 14 residues. Trimming left V 2 bases short and J 4 bases short, with 14 bases between. Looked up from germline, CDR1 is GTSNPN and CDR2 is SVGIG (reference sequence). The CDR3 DNA reads TGTGCCTGGAGTCGTATTAGGGGAATCTATGGCTACACCTTC. This encodes CAWSRIRGIYGYTF.

The chain couples TRBV28 to TRBJ1-2; D not certain. Germline CDR1 is MDHEN and CDR2 is SYDVKM. This CDR3 has 12 residues. With 2 bases removed from V and 7 bases from J, the gap between germline ends came to 8 bases. CDR3 loop: CASSLTTGGYTF. CDR3 sequence (DNA): TGTGCCAGCAGTTTAACGACCGGTGGCTACACCTTC.

This clone was seen once. This sequence joins TRBV30 and TRBJ2-1, with D perhaps given as TRBD1 or TRBD2 (5 bases each). The V end was cut by 8 bases, the J end by 0 bases, with 14 bases between. This CDR3 comprises 14 residues. Germline loops: CDR1 GTSNPN, CDR2 SVGIG (reference sequence). CDR3 DNA sequence: TGTGCCGGACAAGAGGGTAGCTCCTACAATGAGCAGTTCTTC. Amino acids: CAGQEGSSYNEQFF.

This clone appeared a single time. This chain joins TRBV3-1 (or the pseudogene TRBV3-2) and TRBJ2-7; 13 bases fit TRBD2. Germline-derived CDR1 and CDR2 are LGHDT and YNNKEL (reference sequence). This CDR3 has 15 residues. V lost 4 bases and J lost 5; bases outside the gene matches: 5. CDR3 region: CASSLLAGGPHEQYF. CDR3 in DNA: TGTGCCAGCAGCCTACTAGCGGGAGGGCCCCACGAGCAGTACTTC.

V usage is TRBV5-4 and J usage is TRBJ1-1; TRBD1 is a possible D gene (6 bases). Germline V lookup: CDR1 SGHNT, CDR2 YYREEE (reference sequence). Trimming took off 1 base at V and 5 bases at J, with 6 bases between the two ends. The CDR3 runs to 12 residues. CDR3 nucleotides: TGTGCCAGCAGCTTGAGGGGGACTGAAGCTTTCTTT. Translated: CASSLRGTEAFF.

The V gene is TRBV29-1, the J gene TRBJ1-1, with a weak D call TRBD1 (6 bases). Between the trimmed V and J ends, which lost 3 bases and 11 bases, there was a span of 13 bases. The CDR3 is 11 amino acids. Germline assignment: CDR1 SQVTM and CDR2 ANQGSEA. The CDR3 bases are TGCAGCGTTGACCGACAGGCTGCGGCTTTCTTT. This encodes CSVDRQAAAFF.

The chain is built from TRBV29-1 and TRBJ2-5; D gene ambiguous. The V and J ends lost 6 bases and 5 bases respectively, with 16 bases between them. Per the germline V gene, CDR1 is SQVTM and CDR2 is ANQGSEA. The length of the CDR3 is 13 residues. In DNA, the CDR3 is TGCAGCGTACCTGGAATGGGGTTTGAGACCCAGTACTTC. The encoded protein is CSVPGMGFETQYF.

This clone was seen only once. The chain couples TRBV6-1 to TRBJ1-2; D gene ambiguous. Germline V CDR1 and CDR2: MNHNS, SASEGT. The CDR3 is 13 amino acids. Trimming removed 2 bases at V and 6 bases at J, with 10 bases between. The CDR3 loop reads CASSEKGRHGYTF. The CDR3 bases are TGTGCCAGCAGTGAAAAAGGGAGGCATGGCTACACCTTC.

Here the CDR3 DNA reads TGTGCCAGCAGCGTAGACGGCGCCTACGAGCAGTACTTC. Its translation is CASSVDGAYEQYF. The V call is TRBV9, the J call TRBJ2-7, with D hard to call. The germline V and J ends were trimmed by 0 bases and 2 bases, with 6 bases remaining between them. The CDR3 has 13 residues. Germline CDR1 and CDR2: SGDLS and YYNGEE.

This clone has a single count. The CDR3 sequence is CASSSGQSMNTEAFF. Here the CDR3 DNA reads TGTGCCAGCAGCTCGGGACAGTCCATGAACACTGAAGCTTTCTTT. The V call is TRBV5-8, the J call TRBJ1-1, with 7 bases aligning to TRBD1. CDR1 is SGHTS and CDR2 is YDEGEE in the germline V gene. The CDR3 has 15 amino acids. Germline trimming cut 3 bases from V and 0 bases from J; bases unmatched to any gene: 5.

The gene calls are TRBV3-1 (or the pseudogene TRBV3-2) and TRBJ2-7; TRBD1 is a possible D gene (5 bases). Germline assignment: CDR1 LGHDT and CDR2 YNNKEL (reference sequence). Trimming removed 0 bases from V and 4 bases from J, with 16 bases in between. This CDR3 is built from 16 residues. CDR3 in DNA: TGTGCCAGCAGCCAAGATATCTGGACAAAGTCTTACGAGCAGTACTTC. This sequence encodes CASSQDIWTKSYEQYF.

The V and J genes are TRBV6-1 and TRBJ2-3; 11 nucleotides agree with TRBD2. CDR1 is MNHNS and CDR2 is SASEGT in the germline V gene. There are 19 residues in the CDR3. Trimming took 2 bases from V and 4 from J; bases not matched to a gene: 14. CDR3 coding DNA: TGTGCCAGCAGTGAAATTTTCGAACTAGCGGGAGTGGAGGCAGATACGCAGTATTTT. It is translated as CASSEIFELAGVEADTQYF.

The genes are TRBV5-1 and TRBJ1-3; D uncertain. This CDR3 is 14 amino acids long. V dropped 2 bases and J dropped 2 bases, with 8 bases sitting between them. CDR1 is SGHRS, CDR2 YFSETQ, per germline. Here the CDR3 reads CASSLEGTGNTIYF. CDR3 sequence (DNA): TGCGCCAGCAGCTTAGAGGGCACTGGAAACACCATATATTTT.